This T cell receptor (beta chain) was found in a study of cytomegalovirus exposure and HLA in healthy donors (dated by TCRdb to 2017 to 2019). Notes on the research overall: In an earlier analysis of under 750 of the donors, roughly 300 Gb of sequence data and 100 million or so unique TCR beta sequences from approximately 180 million T cells were reported. About 300 gigabases of sequencing data and approximately 85 million unique TCR sequences were included in an early release covering about 600 HLA-typed donors. Of the roughly 400 genotyped donors, 81% were placed in the genetic ancestry cluster associated with self-reported Caucasian donors. The study aimed to test whether signatures of past pathogen exposure could be identified by cataloging public T cell receptors. The study profiled the T cell repertoires of more than 500 subjects by immunosequencing and related them to cytomegalovirus serostatus. A separate validation cohort of roughly 130 different subjects was used in addition to the roughly 700-subject first cohort. To predict cytomegalovirus infection status, the study brought together high-throughput TCR immunosequencing, statistical association of individual TCRs with disease status, and machine learning. A later analysis re-examined previously published TCR beta repertoires from more than 550 donors and added high-resolution HLA genotyping to investigate patterns of TCR occurrence. The later analysis used no new phenotypic data to find candidate immune exposures, relying instead on TCR beta sequences and their occurrence across donors. An earlier analysis of some 500 of the donors used high-throughput TCR beta sequencing to judge whether each TCR beta V gene segment behaved as functional or pseudogenic. Alongside the repertoire data, information on donor age, sex, ethnicity and CMV serostatus was compiled. A later genetic analysis took genome-wide SNP genotypes for about 55% of the roughly 700 donors and used that subset as a discovery cohort. All discovery cohort repertoires had been generated on a single sequencing platform. Class I and class II HLA loci were covered by the typing at four-digit resolution. Typing coverage differed by locus: A, B, C, DRB1 and DQB1 were typed in roughly 620-640 donors, DQA1 in 522, DPA1 in nearly 610, and DPB1 in 450 to 490. Because of strong linkage in the cohort, five DR-DQ haplotypes were treated as single units for association and clustering. On average, roughly 240,000 unique TCR beta nucleotide sequences were sequenced per donor among more than 350 genotyped donors of the cohort, with roughly a sixth of those sequences being non-productive. What the authors observed across the whole study: Assigning TCR associations to individual alleles was difficult when HLA alleles, especially DR and DQ, strongly co-occurred. In a later analysis, the rate of TCR association differed among HLA loci, with DRB1 alleles having the most associated TCRs and HLA-C alleles having the fewest. A further reported finding was that TCR beta sequences accurately predicted the HLA-A and HLA-B alleles for most subjects in the first cohort. CMV serostatus was the only immune exposure information available for the cohort. Correlated functional status among segregating V segments might reflect linkage disequilibrium, but an unknown experimental factor could not be ruled out. Most TCR sequences were observed very rarely across donors, whereas some public TCRs were present in many individuals. Presence/absence analyses assumed roughly uniform sequencing depth across donors, an assumption that may not hold. An earlier analysis of approximately 530 of the donors showed that most TCR beta V segments appeared in productive rearrangements either about 87% or about 30% of the time, which broadly matched IMGT annotations. A later genetic analysis associated a missense DCLRE1C variant with V-gene and J-gene trimming of TCR beta chains, and an independent cohort replicated the association. A later analysis associated approximately 17,000 TCR beta sequences with specific HLA alleles at a false discovery rate of 0.05. A later genetic analysis reported fewer N-insertions in productive TCRs among donors in an Asian-associated ancestry cluster than the roughly 620-donor mean. A later analysis reported that several top co-occurrence clusters appeared linked to parvovirus B19, influenza, CMV and Epstein-Barr virus. Because the 87-base-pair reads could not distinguish some IMGT-functional V segments, including TRBV6-2 and TRBV6-3, those segments were excluded. In a later analysis, HLA-associated TCR beta chains were found to be more clonally expanded and to have lower generation probabilities than equally common non-associated chains. HLA typing was unavailable for some donors at each locus, so association tests used only the typed subset. According to the authors, the approach could potentially be generalized to other disease states and immunological phenotypes. A group of highly shared sequence variants was considered likely to be a technical artifact of the sequencing pipeline. In this cohort, only TCR beta chains were sequenced, and detectable features were limited by the absence of alpha or paired-chain data. The study gave a list of about 160 TCR beta chains associated with cytomegalovirus. The classifier was reported to diagnose cytomegalovirus status with high specificity and sensitivity in both the original and validation cohorts. Because counts were too low, roughly 16 rarely observed V segments, including chromosome 9 orphons, were left out of the earlier analysis of 500 to 650 of the donors. In vitro tests confirmed that a few of the cytomegalovirus-associated TCR beta chains recognize cytomegalovirus antigens. According to a later analysis, most CMV-associated TCR beta chains appeared to be HLA-restricted, and the HLA associations seemed to be driven largely by CMV exposure.

As regards this clone: Its antigen remains unidentified. The input lacks base qualities; no much larger clone sits a single base away.

The cohort comprised under 700 healthy bone marrow donors. At the time of sampling, every cohort member was nominally healthy, though immune exposures that went unrecorded were likely present. The donor tested CMV seropositive and was one of the 289 seropositive cohort members. A peripheral blood sample was collected from each donor, and TCR beta sequencing was performed on peripheral blood mononuclear cells. The Qiagen DNeasy Blood Extraction Kit was used to extract genomic DNA from the blood cell samples. The CDR3 numbers 18 residues from cysteine through phenylalanine. Only the CDR3 part of the read is kept: 54 bases, read in frame from the first base. The library was prepared using the immunoSEQ multiplex PCR assay. For the multiplex PCR, a mixture combining 60 forward primers for TCR Vbeta segments and 13 reverse primers for TCR Jbeta segments was used. Amplification of the CDR3 region of rearranged TCR beta genes was performed with a multiplex PCR assay on genomic DNA. The Illumina HiSeq System was used to sequence the amplified TCR beta libraries as 87-base-pair reads. The authors' analysis ran thus. A later analysis tallied roughly 78 million unique TCR beta chains across the 600 to 700 repertoires, and about 10 million of those chains were shared by two or more donors. A nearest-neighbor algorithm error-corrected the raw reads and collapsed the reads into unique sequences, merging closely related sequences to remove PCR and sequencing errors. CDR3 sequences were aligned to IMGT reference sequences to assign V, D and J gene segments. For a sequence to be retained, a match of at least six nucleotides to both a V gene segment and a J gene segment was required. Rearrangements were classified as productive when the CDR3 lacked stop codons and remained in frame with V and J, and all other rearrangements were classified as non-productive. Following IMGT convention, CDR3 was defined as the stretch from the second conserved V-encoded cysteine up to the conserved J-encoded phenylalanine. The earlier analysis of roughly 590 of the donors excluded sequences that lacked an unambiguous match to a single V gene segment. In an earlier analysis of approximately 550 of the donors, V segments were called functional above 56.7% productive rearrangements and were called segregating when the between-donor standard deviation exceeded 5%. A statistical classification framework was developed to diagnose cytomegalovirus status using the catalog of TCR beta chain sequences. In a later analysis, TCR nucleotide sequences were compared against IMGT/GENE-DB human TR gene sequences so that V and J genes could be assigned. Using the TCRdist pipeline, a later analysis assigned CDR3 sequences along with most-parsimonious VDJ recombination scenarios. A later analysis defined each TCR beta chain by its CDR3 amino acid sequence plus V-gene family, and excluded reads lacking a unique V-gene family. To address suspected cross-contamination and a sequencing artifact, a later analysis removed roughly 640 highly shared, low-generation-probability nucleotide sequences. For each public chain, a later analysis derived a clonal expansion index from normalized ranks of inferred template counts within each repertoire. In a later analysis, generation probabilities were computed with a VDJ recombination model fitted to out-of-frame rearrangements, and the resulting probabilities were checked against IGoR. Hypergeometric tests were used in a later analysis to score TCR-TCR, TCR-HLA and TCR-CMV co-occurrence, with a repertoire-size bias correction applied to the TCR pairs. In a later analysis, false discovery rates were estimated by permuting HLA or CMV assignments 20 times. In a later analysis, co-occurring TCRs were grouped with DBSCAN, and TCRdist sequence similarity was added when clustering was performed within HLA-allele-positive subsets. Co-occurrence clustering excluded repertoires with fewer than 30,000 or more than 120,000 public chains, plus five with anomalous nucleotide sharing. TCRdb's version of the immuneACCESS table is confined to in-frame rearrangements and falls short of the full clone set. An unresolved V gene accounts for under half of the shortfall where checked; the remainder is of unknown origin. The DNA was the basis for D and trimming; V, J and clone size are from that table. Across this sample there are 85,000 to 130,000 clones, with 60% to 80% seen only once. Around 5% of the sample goes to the ten largest clones.

Input material: PBMCs. The source is a woman aged 18-29 years in good health and CMV-seropositive. This chain is built from TRBV21-1 and TRBJ2-7; the D call in the table, TRBD1, was not verified against the DNA. TRBV21-1 is a recognized pseudogene. The sequenced DNA is TGTGCCAGCAGCAAAACCTACCCGGACAGAAAGGGAGTCTACGAGCAGTACTTC. The translation is CASSKTYPDRKGVYEQYF.